This entry is about one T cell receptor (beta chain). Its matching antigen is unknown. Terminally differentiated effector memory CD45RA+ cells were excluded by CCR7 positive selection of CD45RO-negative cells. These data belong to a study of shared clonotypes between healthy human individuals. Study context: Per donor, three plates held CD4 naive cells, three held CD4 memory, two held CD8 naive and one held CD8 memory.

Produced via immunoSEQ multiplex PCR; TCRdb's table is partial and in-frame only. The table has approximately 2,000,000 clones, around 93% seen once. The CDR3 is made up of 12 amino acids. Germline CDR1 MNHEY, CDR2 SVGAGI. Trimming left V 5 bases short and J 8 bases short, with 9 bases between. General observations from the study: Sampling was confined to blood; repertoires within tissues likely differ. The rarefaction results pointed to incomplete sorted-subset sequencing despite large depth.

The clonotype originates from a man aged 18 to 29 in good health. Some clones in this sample may be carry-over from other donors' samples. Specimen: naive CD8+ T cells from PBMCs. This chain connects TRBV6-5 to TRBJ2-2, with a possible D match to TRBD2 (5 bases). The CDR3 DNA follows: TGTGCCAGCAGTGCACCGGGGGGGGAGCTGTTTTTT. Protein product: CASSAPGGELFF.